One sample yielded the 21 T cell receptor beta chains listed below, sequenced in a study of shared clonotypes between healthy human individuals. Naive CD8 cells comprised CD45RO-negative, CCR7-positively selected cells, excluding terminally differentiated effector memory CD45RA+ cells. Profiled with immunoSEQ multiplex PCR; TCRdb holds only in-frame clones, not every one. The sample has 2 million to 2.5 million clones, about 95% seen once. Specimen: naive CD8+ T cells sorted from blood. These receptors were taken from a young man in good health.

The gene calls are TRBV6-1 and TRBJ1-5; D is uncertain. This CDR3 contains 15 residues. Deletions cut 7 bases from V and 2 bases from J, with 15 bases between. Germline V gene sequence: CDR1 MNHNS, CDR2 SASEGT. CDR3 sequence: CASTEWGFGNQPQHF. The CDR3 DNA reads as TGTGCCAGCACCGAGTGGGGATTTGGCAATCAGCCCCAGCATTTT.

The CDR3 coding sequence is TGTGCCAGCAGCTACAGGGAATTCCAGCCCCAGCATTTT. Translation: CASSYREFQPQHF. The chain links TRBV6-1 to TRBJ1-5; weak D call: TRBD1 (6 bases). Per the germline V gene, CDR1 is MNHNS and CDR2 is SASEGT. The CDR3 has 13 residues. The V end lost 6 bases, the J end lost 7 bases, and 13 bases lay between the germline ends.

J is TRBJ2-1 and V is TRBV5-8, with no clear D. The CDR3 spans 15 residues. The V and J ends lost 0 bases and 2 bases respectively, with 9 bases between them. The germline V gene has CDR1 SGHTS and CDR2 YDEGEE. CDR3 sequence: CASSLEVTTYNEQFF. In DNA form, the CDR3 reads TGTGCCAGCAGCTTGGAGGTTACCACCTACAATGAGCAGTTCTTC.

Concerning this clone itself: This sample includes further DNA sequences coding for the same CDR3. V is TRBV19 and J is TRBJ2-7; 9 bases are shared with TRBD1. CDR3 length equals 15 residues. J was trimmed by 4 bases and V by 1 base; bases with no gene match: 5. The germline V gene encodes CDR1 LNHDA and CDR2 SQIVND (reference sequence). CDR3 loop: CASSIGTGGTYEQYF. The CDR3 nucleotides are TGTGCCAGTAGTATAGGCACAGGGGGCACGTACGAGCAGTACTTC.

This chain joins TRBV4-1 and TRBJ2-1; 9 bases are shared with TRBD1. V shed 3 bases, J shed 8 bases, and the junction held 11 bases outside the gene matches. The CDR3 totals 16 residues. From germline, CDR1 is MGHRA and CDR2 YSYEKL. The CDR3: CASSQLSDRGQDEQFF. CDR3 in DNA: TGCGCCAGCAGCCAGCTCTCGGACAGGGGACAGGATGAGCAGTTCTTC.

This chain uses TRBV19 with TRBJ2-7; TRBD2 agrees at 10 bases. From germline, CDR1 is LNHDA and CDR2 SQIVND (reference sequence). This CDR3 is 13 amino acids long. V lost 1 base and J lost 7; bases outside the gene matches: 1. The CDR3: CASSIVLAGEQYF. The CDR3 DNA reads TGTGCCAGTAGTATAGTACTAGCGGGGGAGCAGTACTTC.

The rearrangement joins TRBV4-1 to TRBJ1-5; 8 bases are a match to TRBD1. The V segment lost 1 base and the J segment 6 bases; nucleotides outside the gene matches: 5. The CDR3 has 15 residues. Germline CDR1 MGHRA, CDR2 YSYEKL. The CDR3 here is CASSQVGQGGQPQHF. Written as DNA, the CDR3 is TGCGCCAGCAGCCAAGTAGGACAGGGAGGTCAGCCCCAGCATTTT.

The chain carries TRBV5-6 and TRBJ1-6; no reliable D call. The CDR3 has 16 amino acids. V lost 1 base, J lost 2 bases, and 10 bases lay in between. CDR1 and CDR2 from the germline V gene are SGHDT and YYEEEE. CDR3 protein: CASSLMTWAYNSPLHF. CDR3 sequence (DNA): TGTGCCAGCAGCTTGATGACTTGGGCCTATAATTCACCCCTCCACTTT.

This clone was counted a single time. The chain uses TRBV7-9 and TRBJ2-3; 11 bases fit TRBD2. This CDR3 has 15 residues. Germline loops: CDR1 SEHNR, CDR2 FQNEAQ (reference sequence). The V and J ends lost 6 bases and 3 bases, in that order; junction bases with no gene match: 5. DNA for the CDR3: TGTGCCAGCAGACCGACTAGCGGGGCTACAGATACGCAGTATTTT. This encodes CASRPTSGATDTQYF. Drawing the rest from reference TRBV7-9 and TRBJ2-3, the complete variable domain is DTGVSQNPRHKITKRGQNVTFRCDPISEHNRLYWYRQTLGQGPEFLTYFQNEAQLEKSRLLSDRFSAERPKGSFSTLEIQRTEQGDSAMYLCASRPTSGATDTQYFGPGTRLTVL.

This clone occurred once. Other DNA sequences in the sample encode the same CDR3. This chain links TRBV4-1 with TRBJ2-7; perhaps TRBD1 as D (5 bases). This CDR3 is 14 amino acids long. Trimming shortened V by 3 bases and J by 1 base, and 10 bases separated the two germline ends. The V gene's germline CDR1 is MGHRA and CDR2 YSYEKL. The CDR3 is CASSQEQGSYEQYF. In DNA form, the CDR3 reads TGCGCCAGCAGCCAGGAGCAGGGATCCTACGAGCAGTACTTC.

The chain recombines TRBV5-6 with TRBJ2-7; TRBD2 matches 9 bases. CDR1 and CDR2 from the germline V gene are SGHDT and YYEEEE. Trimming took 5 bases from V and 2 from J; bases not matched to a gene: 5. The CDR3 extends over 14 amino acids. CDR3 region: CASSIAGAPYEQYF. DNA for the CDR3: TGTGCCAGCAGTATAGCGGGGGCCCCCTACGAGCAGTACTTC.

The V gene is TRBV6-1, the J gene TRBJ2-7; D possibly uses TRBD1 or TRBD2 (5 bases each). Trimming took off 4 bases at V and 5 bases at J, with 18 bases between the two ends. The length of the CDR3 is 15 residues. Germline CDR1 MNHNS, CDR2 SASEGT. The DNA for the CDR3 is TGTGCCAGCAGTGTAGCTCAGGGAGCGGCCCACGAGCAGTACTTC. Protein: CASSVAQGAAHEQYF.

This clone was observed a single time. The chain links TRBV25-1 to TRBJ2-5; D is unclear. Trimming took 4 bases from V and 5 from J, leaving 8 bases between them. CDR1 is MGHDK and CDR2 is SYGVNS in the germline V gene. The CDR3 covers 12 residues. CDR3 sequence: CASSALPETQYF. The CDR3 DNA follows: TGTGCCAGCAGTGCTCTACCGGAGACCCAGTACTTC. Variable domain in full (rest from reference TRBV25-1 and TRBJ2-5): EADIYQTPRYLVIGTGKKITLECSQTMGHDKMYWYQQDPGMELHLIHYSYGVNSTEKGDLSSESTVSRIRTEHFPLTLESARPSHTSQYLCASSALPETQYFGPGTRLLVL.

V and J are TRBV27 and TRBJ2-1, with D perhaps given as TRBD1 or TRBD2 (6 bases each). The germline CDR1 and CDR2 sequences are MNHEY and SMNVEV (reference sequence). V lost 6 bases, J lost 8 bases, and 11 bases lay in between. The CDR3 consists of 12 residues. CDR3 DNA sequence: TGTGCCAGCAGCCGAAGGGGGGATGAGCAGTTCTTC. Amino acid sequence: CASSRRGDEQFF.

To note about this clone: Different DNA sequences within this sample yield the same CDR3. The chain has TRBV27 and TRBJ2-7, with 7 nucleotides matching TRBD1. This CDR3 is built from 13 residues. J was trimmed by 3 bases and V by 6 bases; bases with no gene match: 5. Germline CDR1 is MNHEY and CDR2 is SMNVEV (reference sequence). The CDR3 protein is CASSPGQHYEQYF. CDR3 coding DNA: TGTGCCAGCAGCCCGGGACAGCACTACGAGCAGTACTTC.

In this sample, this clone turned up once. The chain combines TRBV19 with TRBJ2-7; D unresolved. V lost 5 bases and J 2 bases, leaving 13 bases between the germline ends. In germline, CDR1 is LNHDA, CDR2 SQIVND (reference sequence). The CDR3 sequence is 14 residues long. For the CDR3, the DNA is TGTGCCAGTAGTGGTAGCTATGGAGCCTACGAGCAGTACTTC. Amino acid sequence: CASSGSYGAYEQYF.

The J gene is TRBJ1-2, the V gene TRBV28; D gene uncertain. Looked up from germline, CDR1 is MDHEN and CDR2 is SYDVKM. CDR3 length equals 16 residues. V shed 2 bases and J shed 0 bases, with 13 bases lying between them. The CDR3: CASSLVEGWANYGYTF. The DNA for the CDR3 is TGTGCCAGCAGTTTAGTTGAGGGATGGGCTAACTATGGCTACACCTTC.

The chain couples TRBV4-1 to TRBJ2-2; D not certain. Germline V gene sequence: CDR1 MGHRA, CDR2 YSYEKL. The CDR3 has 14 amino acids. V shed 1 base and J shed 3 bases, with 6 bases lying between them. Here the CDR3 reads CASSQVWDTGELFF. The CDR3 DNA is TGCGCCAGCAGCCAAGTTTGGGACACCGGGGAGCTGTTTTTT.

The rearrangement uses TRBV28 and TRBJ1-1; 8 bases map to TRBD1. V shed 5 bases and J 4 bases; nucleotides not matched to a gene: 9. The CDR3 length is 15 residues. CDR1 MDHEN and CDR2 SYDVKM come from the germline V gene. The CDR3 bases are TGTGCCAGCAGTATCGACAGGGGAATGGGCACTGAAGCTTTCTTT. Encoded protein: CASSIDRGMGTEAFF.

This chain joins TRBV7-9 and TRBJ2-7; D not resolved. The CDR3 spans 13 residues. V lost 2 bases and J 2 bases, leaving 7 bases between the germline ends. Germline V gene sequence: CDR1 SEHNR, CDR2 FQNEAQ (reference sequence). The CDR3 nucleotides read TGTGCCAGCAGCTTATTACAGCCCTACGAGCAGTACTTC. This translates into CASSLLQPYEQYF.

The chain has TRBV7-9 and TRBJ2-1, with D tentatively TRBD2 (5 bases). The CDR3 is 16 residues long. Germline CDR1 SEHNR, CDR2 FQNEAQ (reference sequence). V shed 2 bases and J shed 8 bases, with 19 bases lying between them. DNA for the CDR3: TGTGCCAGCAGCTTATCGAATCGGGGTCCTGCGCATGAGCAGTTCTTC. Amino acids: CASSLSNRGPAHEQFF.